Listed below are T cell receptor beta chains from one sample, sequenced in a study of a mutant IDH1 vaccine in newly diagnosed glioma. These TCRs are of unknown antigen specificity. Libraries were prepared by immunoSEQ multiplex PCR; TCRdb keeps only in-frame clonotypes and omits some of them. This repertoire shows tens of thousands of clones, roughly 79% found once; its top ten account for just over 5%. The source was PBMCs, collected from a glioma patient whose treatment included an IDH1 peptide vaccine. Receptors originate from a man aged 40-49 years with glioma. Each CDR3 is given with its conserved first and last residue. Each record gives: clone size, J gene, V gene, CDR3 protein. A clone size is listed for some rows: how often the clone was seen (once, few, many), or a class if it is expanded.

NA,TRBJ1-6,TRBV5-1,CASSLGTGSSYNSPLHF
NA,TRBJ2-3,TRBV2,CAIARGQGADTQYF
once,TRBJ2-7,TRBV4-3,CASSQETSGVYEQYF
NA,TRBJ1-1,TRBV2,CASSGYPQLMNTEAFF
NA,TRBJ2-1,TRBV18,CASSPLDRVYNEQFF
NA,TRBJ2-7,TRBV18,CASSPGATGTTKQYF
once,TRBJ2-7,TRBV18,CASSPSGTGNEQYF
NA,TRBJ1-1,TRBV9,CASSVTGQGGNTEAFF
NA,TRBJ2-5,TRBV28,CASSLEETQYF
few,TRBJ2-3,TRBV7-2,CASSETSGRPTDTQYF
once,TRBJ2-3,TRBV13,CASSLVAGGPGDTQYF
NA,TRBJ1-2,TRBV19,CASSPPLGTGYGYTF
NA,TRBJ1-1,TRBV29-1,CSADRVGNTEAFF
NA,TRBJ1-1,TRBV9,CASSAYLNTEAFF
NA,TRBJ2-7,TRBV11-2,CASSLGHPRDEQYF
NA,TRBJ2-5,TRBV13,CASSLSGEETQYF
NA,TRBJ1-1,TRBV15,CATSIGANTEAFF
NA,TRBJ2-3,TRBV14,CASSPIGQDWADTQYF
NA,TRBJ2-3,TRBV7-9,CASSLSGGRTDTQYF
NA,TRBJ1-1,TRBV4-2,CASSPGRRNTEAFF
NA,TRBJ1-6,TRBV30,CASSRDRANSPLHF
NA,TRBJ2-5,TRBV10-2,CASSGAGLETQYF
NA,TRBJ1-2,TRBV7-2,CASSYRRGNYGYTF
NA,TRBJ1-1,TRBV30,CAWMSGARAFF
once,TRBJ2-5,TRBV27,CASSLVAGLQETQYF
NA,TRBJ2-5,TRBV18,CASSPIQETQYF
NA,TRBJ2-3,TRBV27,CASSSPIPASSTDTQYF
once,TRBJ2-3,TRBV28,CASSFYARDRGSDTQYF
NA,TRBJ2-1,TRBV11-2,CASSLELGGYEQFF
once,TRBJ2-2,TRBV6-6,CASRPGEFSGELFF
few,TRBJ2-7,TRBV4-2,CASSVGLGMGSEQYF
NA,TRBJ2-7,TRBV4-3,CASSRGQEQYF
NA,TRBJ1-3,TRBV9,CASSQSISPGNTIYF